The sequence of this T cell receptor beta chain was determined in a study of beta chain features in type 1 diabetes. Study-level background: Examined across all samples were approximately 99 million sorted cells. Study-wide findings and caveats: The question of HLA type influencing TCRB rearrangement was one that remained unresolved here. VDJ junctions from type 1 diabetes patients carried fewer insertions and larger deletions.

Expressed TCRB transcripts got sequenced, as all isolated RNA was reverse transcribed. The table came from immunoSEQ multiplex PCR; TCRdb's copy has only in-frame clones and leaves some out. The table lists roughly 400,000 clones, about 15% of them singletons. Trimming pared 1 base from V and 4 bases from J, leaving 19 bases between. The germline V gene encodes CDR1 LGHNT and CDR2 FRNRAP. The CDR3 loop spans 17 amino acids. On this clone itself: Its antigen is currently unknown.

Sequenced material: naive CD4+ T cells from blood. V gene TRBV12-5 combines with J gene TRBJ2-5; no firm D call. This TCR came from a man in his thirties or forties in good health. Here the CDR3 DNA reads TGTGCTAGTGGTTTGGGTCAGGAGCCAAGTCGTAGAGAGACCCAGTACTTC. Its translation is CASGLGQEPSRRETQYF.